A selection of T cell receptor beta chains follows, all from one sample in a study of response to subunit inactivated influenza vaccine. TCRdb reprocessed the RT-PCR reads via MiXCR and lists one record per CDR3 protein. The sample comprises hundreds of thousands of distinct CDR3 sequences, more than 11% of which are singletons, and 5.5% to 7% rests with the top ten. This specimen consisted of PBMCs from blood, obtained 14 to 15 days before vaccination. The receptor source for this set is a man in his fifties who received an inactivated influenza vaccine. CDR3s include the opening cysteine and the closing phenylalanine or tryptophan. The D gene is left open where the match is weak. Size tells how often a clone was seen (once, few, many) or the class of an expanded clone, and some rows leave it out.

CDR3 DNA: TGCAGTGCTGGGGCCGGACTAGCGGAAAGGGGTTTAGCCAAAAACATTCAGTACTTC
CDR3 protein: CSAGAGLAERGLAKNIQYF
clone size: NA
D gene: TRBD2
V gene: TRBV20-1
J gene: TRBJ2-4

CDR3 DNA: TGCGCCAGCAGCCAAGAACAGACTTTCAATTCACCCCTCCACTTT
CDR3 protein: CASSQEQTFNSPLHF
clone size: few
D gene: NA
V gene: TRBV4-1
J gene: TRBJ1-6

CDR3 DNA: TGCGCCAGCAGCACTGGCAGGGGGTCAGAGACCCAGTACTTC
CDR3 protein: CASSTGRGSETQYF
clone size: NA
D gene: TRBD1
V gene: TRBV5-1
J gene: TRBJ2-5

CDR3 DNA: TGTGCCAGCAGCGTAGACAGCGCCAGTGCTAACTATGGCTACACCTTC
CDR3 protein: CASSVDSASANYGYTF
clone size: few
D gene: NA
V gene: TRBV9
J gene: TRBJ1-2

CDR3 DNA: TGTGCCAGTAGTAGGGACAGAGGAGATACGCAGTATTTT
CDR3 protein: CASSRDRGDTQYF
clone size: few
D gene: TRBD1
V gene: TRBV19
J gene: TRBJ2-3

CDR3 DNA: TGTGCCAGCACCAAGACAGGGCCCTATGGCTACACCTTC
CDR3 protein: CASTKTGPYGYTF
clone size: NA
D gene: TRBD1
V gene: TRBV7-2
J gene: TRBJ1-2

CDR3 DNA: TGTGCCAGCAGCCAGTTTTTCGTCCAGGGGCTTAACCGGGACGAATACGAGCAGTACTTC
CDR3 protein: CASSQFFVQGLNRDEYEQYF
clone size: few
D gene: NA
V gene: TRBV4-2
J gene: TRBJ2-7

CDR3 DNA: TGCGCCAGCAGCCGGGGAGGACAGGGAACGGGAAGATACACCGGGGAGCTGTTTTTT
CDR3 protein: CASSRGGQGTGRYTGELFF
clone size: NA
D gene: TRBD1
V gene: TRBV4-3
J gene: TRBJ2-2

CDR3 DNA: TGTGCCATCAATGATGGGGGAGTGCAGGGGGCATTCAACGAGCAGTACTTC
CDR3 protein: CAINDGGVQGAFNEQYF
clone size: NA
D gene: TRBD1
V gene: TRBV10-3
J gene: TRBJ2-7

CDR3 DNA: TGTGCCAGCAGCTTGCTCAGGGCAAGAAGCTCCTACGAGCAGTACTTC
CDR3 protein: CASSLLRARSSYEQYF
clone size: many
D gene: NA
V gene: TRBV5-6
J gene: TRBJ2-7

CDR3 DNA: TGTGCCAGCAGTTTTGTAGAGGGTCAGCCCCAGCATTTT
CDR3 protein: CASSFVEGQPQHF
clone size: NA
D gene: NA
V gene: TRBV28
J gene: TRBJ1-5

CDR3 DNA: TGTGCCAGCAGCCAGGAAGAGACCCAGTACTTC
CDR3 protein: CASSQEETQYF
clone size: many
D gene: NA
V gene: TRBV14
J gene: TRBJ2-5

CDR3 DNA: TGTGCCAGCAGAGTAGCTTACAATGAGCAGTTCTTC
CDR3 protein: CASRVAYNEQFF
clone size: NA
D gene: NA
V gene: TRBV7-2
J gene: TRBJ2-1

CDR3 DNA: TGTGCCAGCAGTCGCATTAGCGGGGGCCAAGAGACCCAGTACTTC
CDR3 protein: CASSRISGGQETQYF
clone size: few
D gene: TRBD2
V gene: TRBV12-3/TRBV12-4
J gene: TRBJ2-5

CDR3 DNA: TGTGCCAGCAGCCCGGGACTCTCTCAGGGCTGGGAGCAGTTCTTC
CDR3 protein: CASSPGLSQGWEQFF
clone size: few
D gene: NA
V gene: TRBV12-3/TRBV12-4
J gene: TRBJ2-1

CDR3 DNA: TGTGCCAGCAGCTTAGCCATGGGACATGCCGAGCAGTACTTC
CDR3 protein: CASSLAMGHAEQYF
clone size: NA
D gene: NA
V gene: TRBV13
J gene: TRBJ2-7

CDR3 DNA: TGTGCCAGCAGTCACAAGGACAGGGCCGGCTATAATTCACCCCTCCACTTT
CDR3 protein: CASSHKDRAGYNSPLHF
clone size: NA
D gene: TRBD1
V gene: TRBV27
J gene: TRBJ1-6

CDR3 DNA: TGTGCCAGCAGTTCTCCCTTCCGGGGGTCACGTCAAGTTGCAGGCACCGGGGAGCTGTTTTTT
CDR3 protein: CASSSPFRGSRQVAGTGELFF
clone size: NA
D gene: NA
V gene: TRBV6-5
J gene: TRBJ2-2

CDR3 DNA: TGCGCCAGCAGCGGAACCTTTTACTACAATGAGCAGTTCTTC
CDR3 protein: CASSGTFYYNEQFF
clone size: few
D gene: NA
V gene: TRBV5-1
J gene: TRBJ2-1

CDR3 DNA: TGCGCCAGCAGCCAACGGGTGACAGAACGTTACGAGCAGTACTTC
CDR3 protein: CASSQRVTERYEQYF
clone size: few
D gene: NA
V gene: TRBV5-1
J gene: TRBJ2-7

CDR3 DNA: TGTGCCAGCACTTACGAGGACGGATGGAATGAAAAACTGTTTTTT
CDR3 protein: CASTYEDGWNEKLFF
clone size: NA
D gene: NA
V gene: TRBV28
J gene: TRBJ1-4

CDR3 DNA: TGTGCCAGCAGCCAAGCTATGACCTCCGGCGCGCAGTATTTT
CDR3 protein: CASSQAMTSGAQYF
clone size: NA
D gene: NA
V gene: TRBV3-1
J gene: TRBJ2-3

CDR3 DNA: TGTGCCAGCAGTGGCCCGGGATTTCAAGAGACCCAGTACTTC
CDR3 protein: CASSGPGFQETQYF
clone size: few
D gene: NA
V gene: TRBV28
J gene: TRBJ2-5

CDR3 DNA: TGCAGCGTTCGGACAGGCACTGGGGCCAACGTCCTGACTTTC
CDR3 protein: CSVRTGTGANVLTF
clone size: NA
D gene: TRBD1
V gene: TRBV29-1
J gene: TRBJ2-6

CDR3 DNA: TGTGCCAGCACCTTTAGGGAGATACGGGGACTCTCCGATACGCAGTATTTT
CDR3 protein: CASTFREIRGLSDTQYF
clone size: NA
D gene: NA
V gene: TRBV28
J gene: TRBJ2-3

CDR3 DNA: TGTGCCAGCAGGCGGACAGGGTCCACCGGGGAGCTGTTTTTT
CDR3 protein: CASRRTGSTGELFF
clone size: many
D gene: TRBD1
V gene: TRBV28
J gene: TRBJ2-2

CDR3 DNA: TGTGCCAGCAGCTTAGGCTCAGGGGGGCAATCACCCCTCCACTTT
CDR3 protein: CASSLGSGGQSPLHF
clone size: NA
D gene: TRBD1
V gene: TRBV7-6
J gene: TRBJ1-6

CDR3 DNA: TGCAGTGCGGAGACAGGGGCAGGAAACACCATATATTTT
CDR3 protein: CSAETGAGNTIYF
clone size: many
D gene: TRBD1
V gene: TRBV20-1
J gene: TRBJ1-3

CDR3 DNA: TGTGCCAGCAGCGACAAGACAGGGAGCTCCTACAATGAGCAGTTCTTC
CDR3 protein: CASSDKTGSSYNEQFF
clone size: NA
D gene: TRBD1
V gene: TRBV7-8
J gene: TRBJ2-1

CDR3 DNA: TGTGCCAGCAGCTTCCTAAACCAAGAGACCCAGTACTTC
CDR3 protein: CASSFLNQETQYF
clone size: NA
D gene: NA
V gene: TRBV5-6
J gene: TRBJ2-5